A single sample is the source of the 26 T cell receptor beta chains below, sequenced in a study of T-cell reconstitution after alpha-beta-depleted transplantation in children. Unique molecular identifiers were used to barcode this TCRbeta library. MiXCR, run by TCRdb on the PCR reads, gives a single entry per CDR3 protein. Of a few hundred thousand distinct CDR3 sequences listed, 10% to 15% are singletons. Sequencing was performed on PBMCs, mostly from graft donor cells, taken 360 days after TCRalphabeta/CD19-depleted stem cell transplant. The receptors were sampled from a male patient between 10 and 17 years old who had a stem cell transplant for acute myeloid leukemia, so the T cells may come from the graft donor.

This clonotype has a handful of counts. The chain couples TRBV5-4 to TRBJ2-1; D unclear. The CDR3 consists of 14 residues. CDR1 is SGHNT and CDR2 is YYREEE in the germline V gene (reference sequence). V lost 4 bases, J lost 7 bases, and 15 bases lay in between. CDR3 sequence (DNA): TGTGCCAGCAGCCTGGCAGGCCCGCGAAATGAGCAGTTCTTC. This encodes CASSLAGPRNEQFF.

The CDR3 loop is CASSQLGGHQPQHF. CDR3 DNA sequence: TGTGCCAGCAGCCAATTAGGAGGGCATCAGCCCCAGCATTTT. This chain joins TRBV3-1 and TRBJ1-5; the D is unclear. The V gene's germline CDR1 is LGHDT and CDR2 YNNKEL (reference sequence). The CDR3 extends over 14 amino acids. V was pared by 2 bases and J by 5 bases, with 10 bases between.

V and J are TRBV28 and TRBJ2-1; 11 bases match TRBD2. The germline gives CDR1 MDHEN, CDR2 SYDVKM. Trimming at V came to 5 bases and at J to 8 bases, leaving 8 bases not matched to a gene. The CDR3 is 15 amino acids. CDR3 sequence (DNA): TGTGCCAGCAGTCCTCGACTAGCGGGAAGCTATGAGCAGTTCTTC. It is translated as CASSPRLAGSYEQFF.

The V and J genes are TRBV4-3 and TRBJ2-1; 7 bases are a match to TRBD2. The CDR3 is 15 residues long. V shed 0 bases, J shed 11 bases, and the junction held 10 bases outside the gene matches. In germline, CDR1 is LGHNA, CDR2 YSLEER. CDR3 protein: CASSQDYPGGRKQFF. In DNA form, the CDR3 reads TGCGCCAGCAGCCAAGATTACCCTGGCGGGAGAAAGCAGTTCTTC.

This clonotype was counted only a few times. The genes are TRBV18 and TRBJ1-1, with 8 bases that match TRBD1. There are 15 residues in the CDR3. Germline V gives CDR1 KGHSH, CDR2 LQKENI. The trim removed 3 bases at V and 4 bases at J, leaving 7 bases unmatched. The CDR3 DNA reads TGTGCCAGCTCACCGACAGGGGATAGTGTCACTGAAGCTTTCTTT. The encoded protein is CASSPTGDSVTEAFF.

The chain joins TRBV11-2 to TRBJ1-1; 7 bases align to TRBD1. Germline-derived CDR1 and CDR2 are SGHAT and FQNNGV. This CDR3 contains 14 residues. With V trimmed by 5 bases and J by 0 bases, 3 bases remained unmatched. CDR3 nucleotides: TGTGCCAGCAGCCCGGACAGGATGAACACTGAAGCTTTCTTT. Residues: CASSPDRMNTEAFF.

The chain has TRBV6-5 and TRBJ2-2, with D tentatively TRBD1 (6 bases). From germline, CDR1 is MNHEY and CDR2 SVGAGI. The CDR3 consists of 17 residues. The V end lost 1 base, the J end lost 5 bases, and 17 bases lay between the germline ends. CDR3 DNA: TGTGCCAGCAGTTACTGGGGGCAGGGAGCGAGGACCGGGGAGCTGTTTTTT. As protein: CASSYWGQGARTGELFF.

The chain joins TRBV15 to TRBJ2-3; D not resolved. There are 12 residues in the CDR3. Between the trimmed V and J ends, which lost 5 bases and 6 bases, there was a span of 9 bases. Germline V gene sequence: CDR1 LNHNV, CDR2 YYDKDF (reference sequence). DNA for the CDR3: TGTGCCACCAGCGGGTATGGCGATACGCAGTATTTT. It codes for CATSGYGDTQYF.

This clonotype was seen more than once but under ten times. The chain recombines TRBV3-1 with TRBJ2-5; 7 positions match TRBD2. This CDR3 comprises 14 residues. Germline V CDR1 and CDR2: LGHDT, YNNKEL (reference sequence). With 5 bases clipped from V and 4 bases from J, the junction kept 7 bases outside the gene matches. The CDR3 here is CASSVRLAGETQYF. The CDR3, as DNA: TGTGCCAGCAGCGTCCGACTAGCTGGAGAGACCCAGTACTTC.

This clonotype was seen a handful of times. V gene TRBV20-1 combines with J gene TRBJ2-7; D gene ambiguous. Trimming shortened V by 0 bases and J by 7 bases, and 7 bases separated the two germline ends. The CDR3 sequence is 11 residues long. Germline V gene lookup returns CDR1 DFQATT and CDR2 SNEGSKA (reference sequence). The chain's CDR3 is CSARDLGEQYF. For the CDR3, the DNA is TGCAGTGCTAGAGATCTAGGGGAGCAGTACTTC.

Ten or more counts support this clonotype. The chain employs TRBV15 and TRBJ2-1; either TRBD1 or TRBD2 may supply D (5 bases each). CDR3 length: 15 amino acids. The V gene's germline CDR1 is LNHNV and CDR2 YYDKDF (reference sequence). V lost 0 bases and J lost 7, with 13 bases in between. The CDR3 nucleotides are TGTGCCACCAGCAGAGATCAGGGAGTGGGGAATGAGCAGTTCTTC. It yields the protein CATSRDQGVGNEQFF.

The V gene is TRBV20-1, the J gene TRBJ1-1; D unresolved. This CDR3 has 16 residues. V was trimmed by 1 base and J by 1 base, leaving 16 bases between them. The germline V gene encodes CDR1 DFQATT and CDR2 SNEGSKA (reference sequence). CDR3 DNA sequence: TGCAGTGCTAGAGCCCCCGGGTGGCGGGGGAACACTGAAGCTTTCTTT. Protein product: CSARAPGWRGNTEAFF.

This clonotype was found a few times. The V gene is TRBV6-2 or TRBV6-3, the J gene TRBJ2-1; D remains ambiguous. The CDR3 is made up of 14 amino acids. From germline, CDR1 is MNHEY and CDR2 SVGEGT. The V end was cut by 8 bases, the J end by 5 bases, with 16 bases between. The CDR3 reads CASCWETTNNEQFF. As DNA, the CDR3 is TGTGCCAGCTGTTGGGAAACGACCAACAATGAGCAGTTCTTC.

The sample holds a few counts of this clonotype. The rearrangement joins TRBV7-8 to TRBJ2-5; no clear D gene. Germline V gives CDR1 SGHVS, CDR2 FQNEAQ. The V gene lost 5 bases and the J gene lost 1 base, with 5 bases spanning the gap. The CDR3 consists of 12 residues. The CDR3 nucleotides read TGTGCCAGCAGCCGTTCCCAAGAGACCCAGTACTTC. It codes for CASSRSQETQYF.

This clonotype was recorded many times. The J gene is TRBJ2-7, the V gene TRBV7-2; TRBD1 aligns across 8 bases. The CDR3 loop spans 15 amino acids. Germline assignment: CDR1 SGHTA and CDR2 FQGNSA. V lost 1 base and J lost 0; bases outside the gene matches: 2. The CDR3 region is CASSLGTGLSYEQYF. In nucleotides, the CDR3 is TGTGCCAGCAGCTTAGGGACAGGGCTCTCCTACGAGCAGTACTTC.

The chain is built from TRBV7-8 and TRBJ2-1; 10 nucleotides line up with TRBD2. This CDR3 comprises 16 residues. Germline CDR1 is SGHVS and CDR2 is FQNEAQ. V shed 6 bases, J shed 0 bases, and the junction held 5 bases outside the gene matches. Written as DNA, the CDR3 is TGTGCCAGCAGTCGGACTAGCGGATTCTCCTACAATGAGCAGTTCTTC. Translating gives CASSRTSGFSYNEQFF.

The chain is built from TRBV25-1 and TRBJ2-1; 10 nucleotides line up with TRBD2. CDR1 is MGHDK, CDR2 SYGVNS, per germline. The CDR3 is 19 amino acids. Trimming took 4 bases from V and 4 from J; bases not matched to a gene: 16. In DNA form, the CDR3 reads TGTGCCAGCAGTGCTCTAGGGAAATATGGACTAGCGGAGTACAATGAGCAGTTCTTC. Amino acid sequence: CASSALGKYGLAEYNEQFF.

This clonotype was seen a handful of times. The chain combines TRBV28 with TRBJ2-7; 9 bases line up with TRBD2. The CDR3 spans 16 residues. J lost 3 bases, V lost 4 bases, and 10 bases had no gene match. CDR1 and CDR2 from the germline V gene are MDHEN and SYDVKM. The CDR3 nucleotides read TGTGCCAGCAGTTGGCTTCTAGCGGGATTGAACTACGAGCAGTACTTC. This sequence encodes CASSWLLAGLNYEQYF.

The V and J genes are TRBV10-2 and TRBJ2-5, with 14 bases that match TRBD2. Germline V gene lookup returns CDR1 WSHSY and CDR2 SAAADI. The CDR3 runs 16 residues. V lost 2 bases, J lost 4 bases, and 3 bases stayed unmatched. The CDR3: CASSERGLAGGETQYF. CDR3 in DNA: TGCGCCAGCAGTGAGAGAGGACTAGCGGGAGGAGAGACCCAGTACTTC.

This chain uses TRBV5-4 with TRBJ2-5, with D possibly TRBD2 on 6 matching bases. This CDR3 is 13 amino acids long. CDR1 and CDR2 from the germline V gene are SGHNT and YYREEE (reference sequence). V lost 5 bases and J lost 5, with 13 bases in between. CDR3 nucleotides: TGTGCCAGCAGTCGACTAGAGCGGGAGACCCAGTACTTC. This translates into CASSRLERETQYF.

This clonotype was seen only a few times. V usage is TRBV21-1 and J usage is TRBJ1-3; no DNA check was done on the table's D call, TRBD1. TRBV21-1 is labeled a pseudogene. The CDR3 totals 18 residues. CDR3 in DNA: TGTGCCAGCAGCCCCCTACGCAGACAGTCCTCCTCTGGAAACACCATATATTTT. This sequence encodes CASSPLRRQSSSGNTIYF.

This clonotype was counted between two and nine times. The chain has TRBV6-1 and TRBJ2-3, with TRBD1 identical over 8 bases. In germline, CDR1 is MNHNS, CDR2 SASEGT. With 7 bases clipped from V and 4 bases from J, the junction kept 13 bases outside the gene matches. The CDR3 is 16 amino acids. CDR3 nucleotide sequence: TGTGCCAGCACCAGGGGGCTAGCGAATCCCCCAGATACGCAGTATTTT. Translation: CASTRGLANPPDTQYF.

The chain uses TRBV4-3 and TRBJ2-1; TRBD2 might be the D (5 bases). Germline loops: CDR1 LGHNA, CDR2 YSLEER. V was shortened by 1 base and J by 9 bases, with 19 bases between the two germline ends. This CDR3 region has 16 residues. The CDR3 loop is CASSQASRLAAGEQFF. The DNA of the CDR3 is TGCGCCAGCAGCCAAGCGAGTAGACTTGCCGCGGGTGAGCAGTTCTTC.

This clonotype turned up a few times. DNA for the CDR3: TGCAGTGCTAGCCGCTATATAGCGGGAGTCGAAGAGACCCAGTACTTC. As protein: CSASRYIAGVEETQYF. The chain employs TRBV20-1 and TRBJ2-5; 9 nucleotides line up with TRBD2. This CDR3 region has 16 residues. J lost 3 bases, V lost 3 bases, and 11 bases had no gene match. Germline V lookup: CDR1 DFQATT, CDR2 SNEGSKA (reference sequence).

This clonotype was observed a few times. This sequence joins TRBV6-2 or TRBV6-3 and TRBJ2-7; TRBD1 aligns across 7 bases. The trim removed 5 bases at V and 2 bases at J, leaving 12 bases unmatched. The CDR3 runs to 16 residues. Germline CDR1 reads MNHEY; CDR2 reads SVGEGT. This CDR3 reads CASSPPPHRGPYEQYF. The CDR3 DNA is TGTGCCAGCAGTCCGCCGCCCCACAGGGGACCCTACGAGCAGTACTTC.

This clonotype has more than one count but fewer than ten. The chain combines TRBV7-3 with TRBJ2-3, with unresolved D. CDR3 length: 13 amino acids. V lost 2 bases to trimming and J lost 3 bases, with 6 bases between them. CDR1 is SGHTA and CDR2 is FQGTGA in the germline V gene. Written as DNA, the CDR3 is TGTGCCAGCAGCTTAGACTGGACAGATACGCAGTATTTT. Protein product: CASSLDWTDTQYF.